Each of the 4 T cell receptor beta chains below was sequenced from the same sample in a study of cytomegalovirus exposure and HLA in healthy donors (dated by TCRdb to 2016 to 2017). Library preparation was by the immunoSEQ multiplex PCR assay. For the multiplex PCR, a mixture combining 60 forward primers for TCR Vbeta segments and 13 reverse primers for TCR Jbeta segments was used. TCRdb's version of the immuneACCESS table is confined to in-frame rearrangements and falls short of the full clone set. An unresolved V gene accounts for under half of the shortfall where checked; the remainder is of unknown origin. This sample gives about 160,000 clones in total; roughly four fifths of them show up just once. 7.5% to 9.5% of the sample comes from the top ten. Source material: PBMCs. All receptors derive from a male donor in good health and CMV-seropositive.

The chain couples TRBV7-7 to TRBJ2-3; no clear D gene. Germline V lookup: CDR1 SSHAT, CDR2 FNYEAQ (reference sequence). The CDR3 contains 13 residues. V lost 1 base to trimming and J lost 3 bases, with 5 bases between them. The CDR3 bases are TGTGCCAGCAGCTTAGGAGCAACAGATACGCAGTATTTT. Protein: CASSLGATDTQYF.

This clone was seen once. CDR3 amino acids: CASSQEGGRASEAFF. CDR3 bases: TGCGCCAGCAGCCAAGAAGGCGGCAGGGCTAGTGAAGCTTTCTTT. The chain joins TRBV4-3 to TRBJ1-1, with D perhaps TRBD1 (5 bases). Between the trimmed V and J ends, which lost 0 bases and 7 bases, there was a span of 15 bases. Germline V gives CDR1 LGHNA, CDR2 YSLEER. This CDR3 spans 15 amino acids.

The chain is built from TRBV4-1 and TRBJ2-7; possible D gene TRBD2, 5 bases. This CDR3 is 13 amino acids long. The ends were cut back, 1 base at V and 3 bases at J, with 7 bases in the middle. The germline gives CDR1 MGHRA, CDR2 YSYEKL. The CDR3 nucleotides are TGCGCCAGCAGCCAAGGGAGCGGCTACGAGCAGTACTTC. Translated: CASSQGSGYEQYF.

The CDR3 reads CASLGLAGRNEQFF. The CDR3 DNA sequence: TGTGCCAGCCTAGGACTAGCGGGAAGAAATGAGCAGTTCTTC. The chain uses TRBV10-3 and TRBJ2-1, with 12 bases fitting TRBD2. V shed 10 bases and J 7 bases; nucleotides not matched to a gene: 8. The CDR3 is 14 amino acids. Germline V lookup: CDR1 ENHRY, CDR2 SYGVKD.